The TCR beta chain described here comes from a study of OX40 agonist ivuxolimab in advanced cancers. Across the whole study: Ivuxolimab, an antibody that agonizes OX40 (CD134), was administered to the patients. Patient treatment consisted of intravenous ivuxolimab administration every 2 weeks at 0.01 to 10 mg/kg.

Details on this clone: Its target is not known.

With autoimmune disease history or systemic immunosuppression, patients were excluded. General study findings and limits: Normalized T-cell clonal expansion was also low in a subset of nonresponders.

This table comes from immunoSEQ multiplex PCR, and its TCRdb copy is limited to in-frame clones, with some not included. The sample shows tens of thousands of clones, about 91% of them seen only once. Germline CDR1 reads SEHNR; CDR2 reads FQNEAQ (reference sequence). The J segment lost 5 bases and the V segment lost 5 bases, leaving 8 bases of the junction unmatched. The CDR3 loop spans 15 amino acids. This TCR was sampled from an adult with an advanced solid tumor such as melanoma, head and neck, liver or kidney cancer. This chain uses TRBV7-9 with TRBJ2-7; 11 nucleotides align to TRBD1. Sequencing was performed on CD4+ or CD8+ T cells sorted from blood, taken in a trial of the OX40 agonist ivuxolimab. The CDR3 loop is CASSARTGGLNEQYF. CDR3 DNA sequence: TGTGCCAGCAGCGCCCGGACAGGGGGCCTCAACGAGCAGTACTTC. Complete variable domain (other parts from reference TRBV7-9 and TRBJ2-7): DTGVSQNPRHKITKRGQNVTFRCDPISEHNRLYWYRQTLGQGPEFLTYFQNEAQLEKSRLLSDRFSAERPKGSFSTLEIQRTEQGDSAMYLCASSARTGGLNEQYFGPGTRLTVT.